This T cell receptor beta chain was found in a study of vaccination effects on CD4 cells after COVID-19. Note on this clone: Its target is unknown.

With the ViraFEST assay, the study expanded antigen-specific CD4+ T cells using viral peptide pools, then sequenced them. Subsequent to approximately 9 days of culture, CD4+ T cells were isolated. Two doses of either BNT162b2 or mRNA-1273 were given to each participant. The culture medium for roughly 1.9 million PBMC per well included 8.5 to 10 IU/ml IL-2 and about 9.1 ug/ml peptides. On days 3 and 7, fresh IL-2 medium replaced half the medium. Produced via immunoSEQ multiplex PCR; TCRdb's table is partial and in-frame only. Of about 30,000 clones in the sample, roughly four fifths were seen once. The CDR3 covers 14 residues. Germline V CDR1 and CDR2: SGHVS, FQNEAQ. V was shortened by 5 bases and J by 6 bases, with 16 bases between the two germline ends. Study results and limitations: Marked clonal contraction was seen late after vaccination (in both infection- and vaccine-induced clones).

Specimen: CD4+ T cells from PBMCs cultured with HCoV-229E spike peptides, collected after COVID-19 vaccination. The receptor comes from a human donor who received a COVID-19 vaccine. V is TRBV7-8 and J is TRBJ1-1; D not certain. The CDR3 coding sequence is TGTGCCAGCAGCACCCGGACCGGGCAGCCTGAAGCTTTCTTT. Translating it yields CASSTRTGQPEAFF.